These 21 T cell receptor beta chains originate from one sample sequenced in a study of T cell responses to AZD1222 COVID-19 vaccine. Assay: immunoSEQ multiplex PCR; the TCRdb copy retains only in-frame clones and omits some. The sample has around 150,000 clones, approximately 88% seen once; the top ten hold roughly 2%. Sequenced material: peripheral blood, taken on day 0 of AZD1222 vaccination. The origin of the receptors is an adult in good health.

The chain recombines TRBV19 with TRBJ2-5; D call uncertain. The CDR3 is 13 residues long. Trimming pared 4 bases from V and 5 bases from J, leaving 11 bases between. The germline CDR1 and CDR2 sequences are LNHDA and SQIVND (reference sequence). This CDR3 reads CASSRIGFETQYF. In DNA, the CDR3 is TGTGCCAGTAGTAGGATAGGGTTTGAGACCCAGTACTTC.

The V gene is TRBV6-2 or TRBV6-3, the J gene TRBJ2-1; D not resolved. V dropped 2 bases and J dropped 10 bases, with 9 bases sitting between them. Per germline, CDR1 MNHEY and CDR2 SVGEGT. The CDR3 is made up of 12 amino acids. This CDR3 reads CASSYTRREQFF. The CDR3 DNA is TGTGCCAGCAGTTACACCCGCCGGGAGCAGTTCTTC.

This clone was recorded once. This sequence joins TRBV29-1 and TRBJ1-5, with a weak D call TRBD1 (6 bases). The CDR3 sequence is 14 residues long. V was trimmed by 5 bases and J by 1 base, leaving 12 bases between them. Germline V gives CDR1 SQVTM, CDR2 ANQGSEA. CDR3 amino acids: CSVPGEVSNQPQHF. The CDR3 DNA follows: TGCAGCGTTCCAGGGGAAGTAAGCAATCAGCCCCAGCATTTT.

The CDR3 loop reads CASRTLSYNEQFF. DNA of the CDR3: TGTGCCAGCAGGACGCTTTCCTACAATGAGCAGTTCTTC. The J gene is TRBJ2-1, the V gene TRBV27, with D uncertain. The germline V gene encodes CDR1 MNHEY and CDR2 SMNVEV (reference sequence). The CDR3 has 13 residues. The V gene lost 6 bases and the J gene lost 1 base, with 7 bases spanning the gap.

The chain couples TRBV4-2 to TRBJ1-4; D uncertain. From germline, CDR1 is LGHNA and CDR2 YNFKEQ. The germline V and J ends were trimmed by 8 bases and 6 bases, with 10 bases remaining between them. The CDR3 has 12 amino acids. CDR3 sequence: CASRASDEKLFF. In nucleotides, the CDR3 is TGTGCCAGCCGCGCGTCCGATGAAAAACTGTTTTTT.

The genes are TRBV28 and TRBJ2-7; D gene ambiguous. Looked up from germline, CDR1 is MDHEN and CDR2 is SYDVKM. V lost 6 bases to trimming and J lost 2 bases, with 11 bases between them. The CDR3 consists of 13 residues. CDR3 bases: TGTGCCAGCAGCTCCTTCGGGCCCTACGAGCAGTACTTC. It codes for CASSSFGPYEQYF.

The J gene is TRBJ1-6, the V gene TRBV28; 7 bases map to TRBD1. V lost 5 bases to trimming and J lost 11 bases; unmatched junction nucleotides: 15. Per germline, CDR1 MDHEN and CDR2 SYDVKM. The CDR3 loop spans 16 amino acids. The chain's CDR3 is CASSPRQGKGKAPLHF. In DNA form, the CDR3 reads TGTGCCAGCAGTCCCCGACAGGGAAAAGGGAAAGCACCCCTCCACTTT.

This chain uses TRBV29-1 with TRBJ2-3, with D maybe TRBD1 (5 bases). CDR1 is SQVTM and CDR2 is ANQGSEA in the germline V gene. The length of the CDR3 is 14 residues. With 3 bases removed from V and 1 base from J, the gap between germline ends came to 11 bases. The CDR3 reads CSVDWTFGTDTQYF. The CDR3 DNA follows: TGCAGCGTTGATTGGACATTCGGCACAGATACGCAGTATTTT.

V gene TRBV2 combines with J gene TRBJ1-5, with D hard to call. Germline V gene lookup returns CDR1 SNHLY and CDR2 FYNNEI. The CDR3 is 15 amino acids. Trimming took off 8 bases at V and 1 base at J, with 15 bases between the two ends. The CDR3 region is CASSLGRMSNQPQHF. In DNA, the CDR3 is TGTGCCAGCTCGCTTGGGCGGATGAGCAATCAGCCCCAGCATTTT.

The gene calls are TRBV30 and TRBJ1-1; D is unresolved. V was shortened by 2 bases and J by 0 bases, with 4 bases between the two germline ends. The CDR3 contains 12 residues. Germline V gives CDR1 GTSNPN, CDR2 SVGIG (reference sequence). The CDR3, as DNA: TGTGCCTGGAGTAGGATGAACACTGAAGCTTTCTTT. Protein: CAWSRMNTEAFF.

The CDR3 region has the DNA TGCAGCGTTGACAGGGGGGCGAAGAACACTGAAGCTTTCTTT. Translation: CSVDRGAKNTEAFF. V is TRBV29-1 and J is TRBJ1-1, with 7 positions matching TRBD1. Trimming took 3 bases from V and 1 from J; bases not matched to a gene: 5. Germline CDR1 SQVTM, CDR2 ANQGSEA. The CDR3 has 14 amino acids.

The rearrangement links TRBV4-2 to TRBJ2-1, with D tentatively TRBD2 (5 bases). The CDR3 covers 15 residues. Per germline, CDR1 LGHNA and CDR2 YNFKEQ. Trimming removed 0 bases at V and 4 bases at J, with 10 bases between. CDR3 in amino acids: CASSQDSGAYNEQFF. DNA for the CDR3: TGTGCCAGCAGCCAAGACAGCGGAGCTTACAATGAGCAGTTCTTC.

This clone came up once. The gene calls are TRBV29-1 and TRBJ2-1; 12 nucleotides agree with TRBD2. The CDR3 is 13 amino acids. The V gene end was trimmed by 7 bases and the J gene end by 7 bases; junction bases not matched to a gene: 5. Per the germline V gene, CDR1 is SQVTM and CDR2 is ANQGSEA. The CDR3 loop is CSGTSGGTNEQFF. In nucleotides, the CDR3 is TGCAGCGGAACTAGCGGGGGGACTAATGAGCAGTTCTTC.

The J gene is TRBJ1-1, the V gene TRBV9; a possible D gene is TRBD1 (5 bases). Germline lookup yields CDR1 SGDLS and CDR2 YYNGEE. The CDR3 spans 15 residues. V lost 0 bases and J 4 bases, leaving 13 bases between the germline ends. The CDR3 sequence is CASSVDEGLGTEAFF. CDR3 sequence (DNA): TGTGCCAGCAGCGTAGACGAGGGGCTGGGCACTGAAGCTTTCTTT.

This clone was recorded a few times. The rearrangement uses TRBV5-6 and TRBJ1-2, with D unclear. Germline CDR1 reads SGHDT; CDR2 reads YYEEEE. Trimming removed 5 bases from V and 4 bases from J, with 9 bases in between. The CDR3 has 12 amino acids. CDR3 bases: TGTGCCAGCAGAGGCGGAGGCTATGGCTACACCTTC. It is translated as CASRGGGYGYTF.

The chain employs TRBV19 and TRBJ1-2; D is perhaps TRBD1 (5 bases). Trimming took off 9 bases at V and 0 bases at J, with 11 bases between the two ends. The CDR3 covers 13 residues. Looked up from germline, CDR1 is LNHDA and CDR2 is SQIVND (reference sequence). In DNA, the CDR3 is TGTGCCAGCCGGAGACAGTCTAACTATGGCTACACCTTC. This encodes CASRRQSNYGYTF.

The rearrangement uses TRBV11-3 and TRBJ2-5; TRBD2 matches at 8 bases. Germline CDR1 SGHNT, CDR2 YENEEA. CDR3 length: 13 amino acids. Trimming removed 6 bases from V and 5 bases from J; junction bases left unmatched: 5. The CDR3 DNA follows: TGTGCCAGCAGAAATAGCGGGAAGGAGACCCAGTACTTC. It yields the protein CASRNSGKETQYF.

The J gene is TRBJ1-5, the V gene TRBV5-6; D call uncertain. V gave up 3 bases and J gave up 3 bases, with 4 bases separating them. Germline CDR1 reads SGHDT; CDR2 reads YYEEEE. The CDR3 is 12 amino acids. Here the CDR3 reads CASSSNNQPQHF. CDR3 DNA: TGTGCCAGCAGCTCTAACAATCAGCCCCAGCATTTT.

The chain combines TRBV6-2 or TRBV6-3 with TRBJ2-7, with D tentatively TRBD2 (5 bases). CDR1 and CDR2 (germline): MNHEY, SVGEGT. The CDR3 loop spans 14 amino acids. The V gene lost 6 bases and the J gene lost 2 bases, with 14 bases spanning the gap. The CDR3 loop is CASSHQPGTYEQYF. For the CDR3, the DNA is TGTGCCAGCAGCCATCAGCCCGGGACCTACGAGCAGTACTTC.

Of note for this clone: The junction does not match germline at one end; this may be a read error. V and J are TRBV7-7 and TRBJ2-7; D ambiguous. The CDR3 is 16 amino acids. The germline CDR1 and CDR2 sequences are SSHAT and FNYEAQ (reference sequence). The chain's CDR3 is CASSLARVNPPYEQYF. For the CDR3, the DNA is TGTGCTAGCAGCTTGGCAAGAGTCAACCCCCCCTACGAGCAGTACTTC.

The CDR3 DNA follows: TGTGCCAGCAGTACCCACAGTGGGCCAAACATTCAGTACTTC. Translation: CASSTHSGPNIQYF. This sequence joins TRBV28 and TRBJ2-4; D remains unclear. The V and J ends lost 5 bases and 6 bases respectively, with 14 bases between them. CDR1 is MDHEN and CDR2 is SYDVKM in the germline V gene. There are 14 residues in the CDR3.